This TCR beta chain was obtained from a study of technical replicates of blood from several donors. Germline V gives CDR1 KGHSH, CDR2 LQKENI. The CDR3 runs to 15 residues. V lost 4 bases, J lost 4 bases, and 16 bases lay in between. The table came from immunoSEQ multiplex PCR; TCRdb's copy has only in-frame clones and leaves some out. The sample records 87,000 or so clones, under 95% being singletons. This sequence originates from a human donor in good health. This chain joins TRBV18 and TRBJ1-2; a possible D gene is TRBD1 (6 bases). Sequenced sample: T cells isolated from PBMCs. The CDR3 nucleotides are TGTGCCAGCTCACTCGAGGGGGGGCTGCGCTATGGCTACACCTTC. Translation: CASSLEGGLRYGYTF. Looking up the rest from reference TRBV18 and TRBJ1-2 gives the full variable domain: NAGVMQNPRHLVRRRGQEARLRCSPMKGHSHVYWYRQLPEEGLKFMVYLQKENIIDESGMPKERFSAEFPKEGPSILRIQQVVRGDSAAYFCASSLEGGLRYGYTFGSGTRLTVV.